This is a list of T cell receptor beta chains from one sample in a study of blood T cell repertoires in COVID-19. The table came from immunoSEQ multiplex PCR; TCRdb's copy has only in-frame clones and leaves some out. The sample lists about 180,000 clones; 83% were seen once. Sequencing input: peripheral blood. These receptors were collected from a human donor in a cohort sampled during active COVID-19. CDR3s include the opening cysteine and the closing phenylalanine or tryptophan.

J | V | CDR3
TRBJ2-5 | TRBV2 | CASRGGEETQYF
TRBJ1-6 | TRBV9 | CASSATNVARDNSPLHF
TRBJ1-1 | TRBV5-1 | CASSSFREGTEAFF
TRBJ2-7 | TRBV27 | CASSYTGSLLYEQYF
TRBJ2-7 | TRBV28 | CASSSPPAKQYF
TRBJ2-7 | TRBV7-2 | CASSLASWGGRASGEQYF
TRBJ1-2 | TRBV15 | CATSRDALGGYGYTF
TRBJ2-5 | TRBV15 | CATKSGPQETQYF
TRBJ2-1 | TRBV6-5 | CASTVDKSSYNEQFF
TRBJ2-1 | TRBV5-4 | CASSLSSGGYNEQFF
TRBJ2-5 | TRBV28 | CATSQGGETQYF
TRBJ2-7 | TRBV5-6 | CASSLGQVNEQYF
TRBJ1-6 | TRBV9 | CASSVEDSSRNSPLHF
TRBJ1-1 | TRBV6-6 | CASSRDRVGGLAEAFF
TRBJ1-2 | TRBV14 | CASSQLNTNYGYTF
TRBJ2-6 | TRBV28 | CASTRRTSGRGSGANVLTF
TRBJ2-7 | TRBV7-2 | CASSPPEGEQYF
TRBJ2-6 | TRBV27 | CASSSGAGANVLTF
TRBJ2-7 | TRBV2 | CASRERQGGEQYF
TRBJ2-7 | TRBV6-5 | CASSYQGRSQEQYF
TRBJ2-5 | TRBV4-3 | CASSQDRGRTQYF
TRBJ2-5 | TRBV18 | CASSPQQGPGETQYF
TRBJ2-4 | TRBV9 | CASSPLSASSVAKNIQYF
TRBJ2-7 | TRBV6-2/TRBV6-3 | CASSSPIPDGGGEEQYF
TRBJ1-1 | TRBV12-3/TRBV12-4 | CASSLRDSGEAFF
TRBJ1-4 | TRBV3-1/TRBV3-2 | CASSQCSGSGRMGLFF
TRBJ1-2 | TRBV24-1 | CATSDFQRNYGYTF
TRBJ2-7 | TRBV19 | CASSIPSGASGTRNEQYF
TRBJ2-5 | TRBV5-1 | CASSLGTGSSGETQYF
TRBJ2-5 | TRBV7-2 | CASSWARAGGDQETQYF
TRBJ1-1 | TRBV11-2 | CASSKRRDRGTEAFF
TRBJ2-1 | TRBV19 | CASSFTAGMLDEQFF
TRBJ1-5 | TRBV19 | CASRAGIWNQPQHF
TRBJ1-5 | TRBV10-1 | CASGTGDQPQHF
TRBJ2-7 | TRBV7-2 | CASSLAKGTAGEQYF
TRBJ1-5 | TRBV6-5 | CASSYARGNQPQHF
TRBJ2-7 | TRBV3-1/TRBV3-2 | CASSQGAAPYEQYF
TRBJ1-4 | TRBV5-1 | CASSGPGTVGEKLFF
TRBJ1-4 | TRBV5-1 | CASSLRGDREKLFF
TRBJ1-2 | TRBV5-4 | CASTPSDRVGHGYTF